Shown below are 22 T cell receptor beta chains from a single sample sequenced in a study of early T cells in non-severe SARS-CoV-2 infection. TCRdb used MiXCR to reprocess the 5' RACE reads, holding one entry per CDR3 protein. The table includes under 70,000 distinct CDR3 sequences, around 6% detected once. Sequenced sample: whole blood. Every receptor here comes from an adult who was a healthcare worker with PCR-confirmed SARS-CoV-2 infection or an uninfected control (not recorded which).

The chain couples TRBV7-2 to TRBJ2-3; 7 bases fit TRBD1. Germline CDR1 is SGHTA and CDR2 is FQGNSA. The CDR3 runs to 15 residues. The ends lost 8 bases at V and 3 bases at J; junction bases unmatched: 11. The CDR3 is CASSRGPTGTDTQYF. DNA of the CDR3: TGTGCCAGCTCAAGGGGGCCGACGGGAACAGATACGCAGTATTTT.

In this sample, this clonotype turned up many times. The chain uses TRBV5-4 and TRBJ2-1; 8 bases are shared with TRBD1. The junction had 5 bases not matched to a gene; V was cut back by 0 bases and J by 6 bases. CDR1 and CDR2 (germline): SGHNT, YYREEE (reference sequence). The CDR3 runs to 15 residues. CDR3 in DNA: TGTGCCAGCAGCTTGGCAGGGCAGGGGGCCAATGAGCAGTTCTTC. It translates to CASSLAGQGANEQFF.

The V call is TRBV13, the J call TRBJ2-6; D is ambiguous. The V gene's germline CDR1 is PRHDT and CDR2 FYEKMQ (reference sequence). The CDR3 extends over 15 amino acids. The V end lost 2 bases, the J end lost 1 base, and 6 bases lay between the germline ends. For the CDR3, the DNA is TGTGCCAGCAGCTTACCTGGTTCTGGGGCCAACGTCCTGACTTTC. This encodes CASSLPGSGANVLTF.

This clonotype was seen a handful of times. The chain has TRBV3-2 and TRBJ2-7; the table's D call of TRBD1 was not tested on the DNA. TRBV3-2 is a pseudogene locus. The CDR3 totals 13 residues. CDR3 in amino acids: CASSQDNPLEQYF. Here the CDR3 DNA reads TGTGCCAGCAGCCAAGATAATCCCCTCGAGCAGTACTTC.

The rearrangement uses TRBV4-3 and TRBJ2-1, with 7 bases fitting TRBD2. The CDR3 runs to 16 residues. Germline trimming cut 3 bases from V and 6 bases from J; bases unmatched to any gene: 11. Germline lookup yields CDR1 LGHNA and CDR2 YSLEER. The CDR3 spells CASSHATGTTLNEQFF. CDR3 in DNA: TGCGCCAGCAGCCATGCGACCGGGACTACCCTCAATGAGCAGTTCTTC.

This clonotype was recorded many times. V is TRBV30 and J is TRBJ1-2; possibly TRBD1 for D (5 bases). Between the trimmed V and J ends, which lost 0 bases and 7 bases, there was a span of 21 bases. Germline V lookup: CDR1 GTSNPN, CDR2 SVGIG (reference sequence). The CDR3 runs 16 residues. For the CDR3, the DNA is TGTGCCTGGAGTGTAGGGGTGGACGCGGGGCGAAGTGGCTACACCTTC. Translating gives CAWSVGVDAGRSGYTF.

This clonotype was seen at least ten times. This sequence joins TRBV6-5 and TRBJ2-7; D unresolved. CDR3 length equals 15 residues. V lost 5 bases to trimming and J lost 0 bases, with 14 bases between them. Germline V gives CDR1 MNHEY, CDR2 SVGAGI. CDR3 DNA sequence: TGTGCCAGCAGTGGGCTGGCTCGGAGCTCCTACGAGCAGTACTTC. Translation gives CASSGLARSSYEQYF.

The sample holds many counts of this clonotype. The chain uses TRBV29-1 and TRBJ2-3; 9 nucleotides align to TRBD1. Germline values: CDR1 SQVTM, CDR2 ANQGSEA. The CDR3 is 16 residues long. V lost 5 bases, J lost 0 bases, and 9 bases stayed unmatched. The CDR3 DNA reads TGCAGCGTTCCCGGGGACAGGGCTGCTAGCACAGATACGCAGTATTTT. It specifies CSVPGDRAASTDTQYF.

This clonotype was counted ten times or more. The chain has TRBV20-1 and TRBJ1-3; unclear D gene. Trimming took off 0 bases at V and 4 bases at J, with 10 bases between the two ends. The CDR3 runs to 14 residues. CDR1 is DFQATT and CDR2 is SNEGSKA in the germline V gene (reference sequence). The DNA for the CDR3 is TGCAGTGCTAGAGATCCGTTGTCGGGAAACACCATATATTTT. Amino acid sequence: CSARDPLSGNTIYF.

This rearrangement joins TRBV20-1 to TRBJ2-7, with TRBD1 matching over 8 bases. CDR3 size: 13 residues. CDR1 and CDR2 from the germline V gene are DFQATT and SNEGSKA (reference sequence). V lost 4 bases to trimming and J lost 6 bases; unmatched junction nucleotides: 8. CDR3 residues: CSAIGQGASEQYF. As DNA, the CDR3 is TGCAGTGCTATTGGCCAGGGGGCATCCGAGCAGTACTTC.

This clonotype was detected many times. The V call is TRBV4-2, the J call TRBJ2-1, with 9 positions matching TRBD2. Germline CDR1 reads LGHNA; CDR2 reads YNFKEQ. V trimming: 3 bases; J trimming: 0 bases; junction bases outside the gene matches: 6. The CDR3 is 17 residues long. CDR3 amino acids: CASSQGLAHSSYNEQFF. CDR3 nucleotides: TGTGCCAGCAGCCAGGGACTAGCTCACAGCTCCTACAATGAGCAGTTCTTC.

Many counts were recorded for this clonotype. The V call is TRBV19, the J call TRBJ1-1, with D uncertain. The germline V gene encodes CDR1 LNHDA and CDR2 SQIVND (reference sequence). This CDR3 region has 16 residues. V shed 3 bases and J shed 2 bases, with 16 bases lying between them. CDR3 nucleotide sequence: TGTGCCAGTAGTATGCCCACCGGGGTCGCTAACACTGAAGCTTTCTTT. Translation: CASSMPTGVANTEAFF.

The gene calls are TRBV5-1 and TRBJ1-1, with a tentative D call TRBD1 (6 bases). The CDR3 extends over 13 amino acids. V gave up 7 bases and J gave up 1 base, with 11 bases separating them. Germline values: CDR1 SGHRS, CDR2 YFSETQ. CDR3: CASHRDENTEAFF. CDR3 DNA: TGCGCCAGCCACAGGGACGAGAACACTGAAGCTTTCTTT. The full variable domain, rest sourced from reference TRBV5-1 and TRBJ1-1, is KAGVTQTPRYLIKTRGQQVTLSCSPISGHRSVSWYQQTPGQGLQFLFEYFSETQRNKGNFPGRFSGRQFSNSRSEMNVSTLELGDSALYLCASHRDENTEAFFGQGTRLTVV.

This clonotype was found many times. The rearrangement joins TRBV19 to TRBJ1-5; D is unclear. The V gene lost 3 bases and the J gene lost 0 bases, with 12 bases spanning the gap. The CDR3 has 16 amino acids. Per the germline V gene, CDR1 is LNHDA and CDR2 is SQIVND (reference sequence). The CDR3 here is CASSMGSSYSNQPQHF. As DNA, the CDR3 is TGTGCCAGTAGTATGGGGTCCAGTTATAGCAATCAGCCCCAGCATTTT.

This clonotype was recorded many times. This sequence joins TRBV27 and TRBJ2-2, with no clear D. V dropped 3 bases and J dropped 7 bases, with 24 bases sitting between them. CDR1 MNHEY and CDR2 SMNVEV come from the germline V gene (reference sequence). The CDR3 is made up of 18 amino acids. The CDR3 bases are TGTGCCAGCAGTTTTTACATCTCTGCGTCCGTTCAGTACGGGGAGCTGTTTTTT. Residues: CASSFYISASVQYGELFF.

This clonotype showed up many times. The rearrangement uses TRBV29-1 and TRBJ1-5; D gene uncertain. This CDR3 region has 13 residues. Per the germline V gene, CDR1 is SQVTM and CDR2 is ANQGSEA. V was trimmed by 6 bases and J by 7 bases, leaving 16 bases between them. The CDR3 loop is CSVKVDKGQPQHF. CDR3 bases: TGCAGCGTCAAGGTTGACAAAGGACAGCCCCAGCATTTT.

This clonotype was observed a handful of times. The chain uses TRBV6-1 and TRBJ1-5; D may be TRBD1 (6 bases). The germline gives CDR1 MNHNS, CDR2 SASEGT. The V end lost 6 bases, the J end lost 3 bases, and 15 bases lay between the germline ends. This CDR3 region has 15 residues. This CDR3 reads CASSENTGFNQPQHF. The CDR3 bases are TGTGCCAGCAGCGAAAACACAGGGTTCAATCAGCCCCAGCATTTT.

This clonotype was seen repeatedly, ten times or more. The CDR3 loop is CASSLQGDLGEAFF. CDR3 DNA: TGTGCCAGCAGCTTACAGGGGGATTTAGGTGAAGCTTTCTTT. The chain links TRBV3-1 to TRBJ1-1; the match to TRBD1 covers 8 bases. With V trimmed by 5 bases and J by 7 bases, 9 bases remained unmatched. CDR3 size: 14 residues. Looked up from germline, CDR1 is LGHDT and CDR2 is YNNKEL (reference sequence).

This clonotype was detected ten times or more. V gene TRBV10-1 combines with J gene TRBJ2-1; 8 bases fit TRBD2. Germline V lookup: CDR1 WNHNN, CDR2 SYGVQD (reference sequence). This CDR3 is 16 amino acids long. With V trimmed by 3 bases and J by 4 bases, 8 bases remained unmatched. The CDR3 region is CASSERIAGPYNEQFF. The CDR3 DNA follows: TGCGCCAGCAGTGAACGGATAGCGGGACCGTACAATGAGCAGTTCTTC.

The chain links TRBV25-1 to TRBJ2-2, with D perhaps matching TRBD1 (5 bases). This CDR3 contains 14 residues. Germline V gene lookup returns CDR1 MGHDK and CDR2 SYGVNS. The V end was cut by 10 bases, the J end by 7 bases, with 19 bases between. Here the CDR3 DNA reads TGTGCCACCCGGAAAAACCAGGGCGTCGGGGAGCTGTTTTTT. The encoded protein is CATRKNQGVGELFF.

There are many counts of this clonotype. The chain combines TRBV10-3 with TRBJ1-1; D is ambiguous. This CDR3 region has 12 residues. Germline CDR1 is ENHRY and CDR2 is SYGVKD. V gave up 10 bases and J gave up 3 bases, with 12 bases separating them. The CDR3 DNA is TGTGCCAGCCGAGGAGGGTACACTGAAGCTTTCTTT. It encodes CASRGGYTEAFF.

In this sample, this clonotype turned up many times. V and J are TRBV10-3 and TRBJ1-3; the D gene is possibly TRBD1 (6 bases). V was trimmed by 0 bases and J by 4 bases, leaving 10 bases between them. Germline CDR1 reads ENHRY; CDR2 reads SYGVKD. The CDR3 loop spans 15 amino acids. The CDR3 here is CAISESGGLGNTIYF. Here the CDR3 DNA reads TGTGCCATCAGTGAGTCAGGGGGGCTCGGAAACACCATATATTTT.